The entry that follows covers one TCR beta chain sequence. Looked up from germline, CDR1 is SGHRS and CDR2 is YFSETQ. Trimming cost V 4 bases and J 2 bases; bases outside gene matches: 6. This CDR3 is built from 15 residues. Profiling relied on immunoSEQ multiplex PCR, and the TCRdb table lists in-frame clones only, not all of them. This table holds about 33,000 clones, roughly 83% found once. This sample is drawn from a study of OX40 agonist ivuxolimab in advanced cancers. The V gene is TRBV5-1, the J gene TRBJ1-1; 9 nucleotides line up with TRBD1. This receptor was obtained from an adult with an advanced solid tumor such as melanoma, head and neck, liver or kidney cancer. The specimen comprised CD4+ or CD8+ T cells sorted from blood, sampled in a trial of the OX40 agonist ivuxolimab. CDR3 residues: CASSRTGAINTEAFF. CDR3 in DNA: TGCGCCAGCAGCCGGACAGGGGCGATAAACACTGAAGCTTTCTTT.